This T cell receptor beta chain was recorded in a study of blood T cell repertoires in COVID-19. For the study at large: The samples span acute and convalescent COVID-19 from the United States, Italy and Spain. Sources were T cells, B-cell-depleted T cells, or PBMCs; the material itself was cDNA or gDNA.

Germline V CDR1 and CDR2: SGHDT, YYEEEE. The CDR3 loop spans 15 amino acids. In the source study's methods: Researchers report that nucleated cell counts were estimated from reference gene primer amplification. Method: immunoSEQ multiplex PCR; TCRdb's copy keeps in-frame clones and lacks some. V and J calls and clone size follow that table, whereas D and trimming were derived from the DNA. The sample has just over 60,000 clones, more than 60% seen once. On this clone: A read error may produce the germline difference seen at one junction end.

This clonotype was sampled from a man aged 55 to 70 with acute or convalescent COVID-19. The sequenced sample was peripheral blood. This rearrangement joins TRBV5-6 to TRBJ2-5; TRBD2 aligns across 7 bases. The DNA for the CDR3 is TGTGCCTGCAGCCCGTGGGAGGGGCTTGGGGAGACCCAGTACTTC. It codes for CACSPWEGLGETQYF. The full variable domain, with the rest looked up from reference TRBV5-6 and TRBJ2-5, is DAGVTQSPTHLIKTRGQQVTLRCSPKSGHDTVSWYQQALGQGPQFIFQYYEEEERQRGNFPDRFSGHQFPNYSSELNVNALLLGDSALYLCACSPWEGLGETQYFGPGTRLLVL.